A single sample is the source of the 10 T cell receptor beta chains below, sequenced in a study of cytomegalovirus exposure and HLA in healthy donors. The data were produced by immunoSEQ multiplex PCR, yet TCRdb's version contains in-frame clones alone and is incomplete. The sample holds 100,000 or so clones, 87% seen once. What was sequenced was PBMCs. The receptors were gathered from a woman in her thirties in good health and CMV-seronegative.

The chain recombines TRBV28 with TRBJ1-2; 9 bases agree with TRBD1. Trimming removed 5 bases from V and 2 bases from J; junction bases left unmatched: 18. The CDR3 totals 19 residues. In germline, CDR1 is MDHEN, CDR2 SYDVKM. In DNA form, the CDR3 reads TGTGCCAGCAGTCTATACTATGCCCTGACAGGGGGGAGGAACTATGGCTACACCTTC. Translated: CASSLYYALTGGRNYGYTF.

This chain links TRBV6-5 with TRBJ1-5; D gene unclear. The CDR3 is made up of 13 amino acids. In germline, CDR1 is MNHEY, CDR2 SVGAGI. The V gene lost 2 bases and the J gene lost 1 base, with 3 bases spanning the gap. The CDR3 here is CASSYRSNQPQHF. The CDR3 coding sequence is TGTGCCAGCAGTTACCGGAGCAATCAGCCCCAGCATTTT.

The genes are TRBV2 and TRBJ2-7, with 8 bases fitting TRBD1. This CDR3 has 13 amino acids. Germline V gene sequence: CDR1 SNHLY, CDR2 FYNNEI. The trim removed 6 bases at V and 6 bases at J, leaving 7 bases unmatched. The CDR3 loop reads CASSPGQGSEQYF. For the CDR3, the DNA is TGTGCCAGCAGCCCCGGACAGGGAAGCGAGCAGTACTTC. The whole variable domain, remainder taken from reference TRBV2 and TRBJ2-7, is EPEVTQTPSHQVTQMGQEVILRCVPISNHLYFYWYRQILGQKVEFLVSFYNNEISEKSEIFDDQFSVERPDGSNFTLKIRSTKLEDSAMYFCASSPGQGSEQYFGPGTRLTVT.

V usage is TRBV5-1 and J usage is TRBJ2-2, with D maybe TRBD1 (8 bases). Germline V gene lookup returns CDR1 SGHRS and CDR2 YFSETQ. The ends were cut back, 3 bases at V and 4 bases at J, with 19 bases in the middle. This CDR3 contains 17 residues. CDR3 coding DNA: TGCGCCAGCAGCTCGCTACAGGGGGGGCTTAGCACCGGGGAGCTGTTTTTT. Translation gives CASSSLQGGLSTGELFF.

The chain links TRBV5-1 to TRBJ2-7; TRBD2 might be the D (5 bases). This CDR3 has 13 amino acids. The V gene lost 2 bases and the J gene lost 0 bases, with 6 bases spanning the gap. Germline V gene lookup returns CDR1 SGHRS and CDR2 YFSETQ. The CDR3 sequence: CASSFGSSYEQYF. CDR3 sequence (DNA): TGCGCCAGCAGCTTTGGGAGCTCCTACGAGCAGTACTTC.

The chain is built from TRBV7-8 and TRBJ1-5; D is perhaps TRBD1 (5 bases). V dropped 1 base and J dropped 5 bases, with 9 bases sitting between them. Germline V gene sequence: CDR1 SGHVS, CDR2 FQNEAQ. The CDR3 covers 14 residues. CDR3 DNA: TGTGCCAGCAGCTTAGGGGGGGGGTATCAGCCCCAGCATTTT. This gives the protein CASSLGGGYQPQHF.

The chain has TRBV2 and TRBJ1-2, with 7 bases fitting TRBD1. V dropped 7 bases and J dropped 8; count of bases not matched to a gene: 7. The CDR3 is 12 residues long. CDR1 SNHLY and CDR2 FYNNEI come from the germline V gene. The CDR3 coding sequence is TGTGCCAGCACTATACAGGGGACGGGCTACACCTTC. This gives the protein CASTIQGTGYTF. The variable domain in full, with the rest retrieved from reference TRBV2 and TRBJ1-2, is EPEVTQTPSHQVTQMGQEVILRCVPISNHLYFYWYRQILGQKVEFLVSFYNNEISEKSEIFDDQFSVERPDGSNFTLKIRSTKLEDSAMYFCASTIQGTGYTFGSGTRLTVV.

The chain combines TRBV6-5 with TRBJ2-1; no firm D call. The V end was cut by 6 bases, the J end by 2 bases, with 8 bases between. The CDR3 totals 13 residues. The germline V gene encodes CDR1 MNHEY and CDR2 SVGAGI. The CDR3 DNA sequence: TGTGCCAGCAGCCCGGTACCCTACAATGAGCAGTTCTTC. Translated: CASSPVPYNEQFF.

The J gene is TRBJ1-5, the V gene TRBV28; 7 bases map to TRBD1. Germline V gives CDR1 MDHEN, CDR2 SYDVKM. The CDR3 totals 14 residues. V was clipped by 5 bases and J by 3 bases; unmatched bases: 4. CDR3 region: CASSTGVSNQPQHF. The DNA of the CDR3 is TGTGCCAGCAGTACAGGGGTATCCAATCAGCCCCAGCATTTT.

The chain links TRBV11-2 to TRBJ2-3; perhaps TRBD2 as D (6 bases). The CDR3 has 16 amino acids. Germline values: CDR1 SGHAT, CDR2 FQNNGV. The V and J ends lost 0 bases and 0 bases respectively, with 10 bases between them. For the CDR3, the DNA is TGTGCCAGCAGCTTAGATCCGGGGACTAGCACAGATACGCAGTATTTT. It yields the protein CASSLDPGTSTDTQYF.